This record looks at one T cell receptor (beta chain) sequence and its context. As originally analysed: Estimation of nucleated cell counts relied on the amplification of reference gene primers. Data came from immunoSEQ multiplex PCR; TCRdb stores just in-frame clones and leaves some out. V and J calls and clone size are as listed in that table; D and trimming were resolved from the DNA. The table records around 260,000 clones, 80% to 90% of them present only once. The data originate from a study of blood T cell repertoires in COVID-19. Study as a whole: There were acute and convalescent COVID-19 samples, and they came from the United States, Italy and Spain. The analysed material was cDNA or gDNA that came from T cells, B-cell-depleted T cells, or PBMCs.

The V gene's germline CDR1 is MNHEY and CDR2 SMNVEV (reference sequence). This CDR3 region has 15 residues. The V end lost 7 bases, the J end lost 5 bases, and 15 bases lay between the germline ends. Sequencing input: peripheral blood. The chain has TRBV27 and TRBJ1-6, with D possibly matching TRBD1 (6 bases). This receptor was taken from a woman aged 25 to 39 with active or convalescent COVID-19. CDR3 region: CASTRLQGHNSPLHF. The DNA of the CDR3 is TGTGCCAGCACCCGATTACAGGGACATAATTCACCCCTCCACTTT.